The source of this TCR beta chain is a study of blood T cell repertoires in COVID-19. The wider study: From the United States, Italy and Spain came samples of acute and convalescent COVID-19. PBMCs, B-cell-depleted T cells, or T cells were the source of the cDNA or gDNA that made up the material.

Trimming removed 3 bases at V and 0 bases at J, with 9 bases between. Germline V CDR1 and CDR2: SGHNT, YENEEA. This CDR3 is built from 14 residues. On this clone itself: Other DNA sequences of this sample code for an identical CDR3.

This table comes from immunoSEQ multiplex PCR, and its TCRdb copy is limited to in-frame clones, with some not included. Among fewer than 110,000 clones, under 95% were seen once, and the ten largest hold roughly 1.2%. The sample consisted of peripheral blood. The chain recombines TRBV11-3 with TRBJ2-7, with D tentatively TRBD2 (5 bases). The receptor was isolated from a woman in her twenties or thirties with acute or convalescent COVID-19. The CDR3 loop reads CASSLDSSSYEQYF. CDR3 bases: TGTGCCAGCAGCTTGGACTCAAGCTCCTACGAGCAGTACTTC.